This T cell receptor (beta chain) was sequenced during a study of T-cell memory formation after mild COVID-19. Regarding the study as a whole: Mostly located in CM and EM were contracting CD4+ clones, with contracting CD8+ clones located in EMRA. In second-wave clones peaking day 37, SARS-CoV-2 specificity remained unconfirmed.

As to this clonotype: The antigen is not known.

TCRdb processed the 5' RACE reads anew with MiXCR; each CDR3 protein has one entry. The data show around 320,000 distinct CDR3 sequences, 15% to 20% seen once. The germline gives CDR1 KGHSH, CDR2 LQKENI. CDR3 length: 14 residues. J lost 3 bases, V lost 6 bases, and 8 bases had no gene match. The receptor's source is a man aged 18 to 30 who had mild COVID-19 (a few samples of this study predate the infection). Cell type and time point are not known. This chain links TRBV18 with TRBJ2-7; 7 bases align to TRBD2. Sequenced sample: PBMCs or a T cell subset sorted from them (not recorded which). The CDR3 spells CASSHTTSDYEQYV. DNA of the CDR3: TGTGCCAGCTCGCACACCACTAGCGACTACGAGCAGTACGTC.